The T cell receptor (beta chain) under discussion was sequenced for a study of technical replicates of blood from a handful of donors. The assay was immunoSEQ multiplex PCR, and TCRdb's table has in-frame clones only and misses some. This sample carries about 50,000 clones, more than 90% of them seen once, and the ten largest clones take about 3%. CDR1 SGHTA and CDR2 FQGNSA come from the germline V gene. The CDR3 totals 15 residues. The J segment lost 1 base and the V segment lost 0 bases, leaving 3 bases of the junction unmatched. The sample taken for sequencing was PBMCs. The chain links TRBV7-2 to TRBJ2-7; TRBD1 matches at 7 bases. This clonotype was sampled from a human donor in good health. Some clones in this sample may be carry-over from other donors' samples. The CDR3 region has the DNA TGTGCCAGCAGCTTAGCGGGGACAGTGTCCTACGAGCAGTACTTC. Encoded protein: CASSLAGTVSYEQYF.